This TCR beta chain was identified in a study of spatial heterogeneity in lung cancer. Study-level information: More than 9.5 raw reads, on average, carried each unique TCR and UMI combination.

There are many counts of this clonotype. As to time point: sample taken at primary tumor resection. Sequencing covered unsorted whole RNA taken from tumor, nontumor lung or frozen PBMC. Between the trimmed V and J ends, which lost 2 bases and 3 bases, there was a span of 17 bases. The CDR3 consists of 16 residues. Looked up from germline, CDR1 is MNHNS and CDR2 is SASEGT. TCRdb itself ran the 5' RACE reads through MiXCR, one entry per CDR3 protein. Here the sample spans roughly 9,800 distinct CDR3 sequences, around 5.8% being singletons. The receptor's source is a male donor with early-stage non-small cell lung cancer. The chain links TRBV6-1 to TRBJ2-7; possibly TRBD1 for D (6 bases). The sample consisted of normal lung tissue next to the tumor, taken at surgery. In nucleotides, the CDR3 is TGTGCCAGCAGTGAATGTTGGGGGCGCGGGTGCTACGAGCAGTACTTC. It translates to CASSECWGRGCYEQYF.